Following are 24 T cell receptor beta chains from one sample sequenced in a study of blood T cell repertoires in COVID-19. The data were produced by immunoSEQ multiplex PCR, yet TCRdb's version contains in-frame clones alone and is incomplete. The table shows 200,000 to 300,000 clones, with 84% occurring only once. The sequencing input was peripheral blood. The origin of the receptors is a human donor in a cohort sampled during active COVID-19.

The rearrangement joins TRBV19 to TRBJ2-1, with a tentative D call TRBD2 (6 bases). Germline-derived CDR1 and CDR2 are LNHDA and SQIVND (reference sequence). The CDR3 length is 14 residues. V gave up 9 bases and J gave up 8 bases, with 20 bases separating them. CDR3 nucleotide sequence: TGTGCCAGCACGCGGGGCTCCGGATCGGATGAGCAGTTCTTC. Translation gives CASTRGSGSDEQFF.

The V gene is TRBV27, the J gene TRBJ2-1, with 9 nucleotides matching TRBD1. Germline-derived CDR1 and CDR2 are MNHEY and SMNVEV (reference sequence). The CDR3 extends over 13 amino acids. Trimming took 8 bases from V and 5 from J; bases not matched to a gene: 4. CDR3 protein: CASRRTGDNEQFF. The CDR3 bases are TGTGCCAGCCGTCGGACAGGGGACAATGAGCAGTTCTTC.

The V call is TRBV19, the J call TRBJ2-7; D perhaps matches TRBD2 (8 bases). The germline V gene has CDR1 LNHDA and CDR2 SQIVND (reference sequence). This CDR3 contains 15 residues. The V end was cut by 5 bases, the J end by 0 bases, with 14 bases between. CDR3 loop: CASSVRGTSSYEQYF. The CDR3 bases are TGTGCCAGTAGTGTCAGGGGGACTAGCTCCTACGAGCAGTACTTC.

This clone has a handful of counts. This chain joins TRBV2 and TRBJ2-3; 8 bases are a match to TRBD1. After removal of 0 bases from V and 2 bases from J, the junction contained 1 base not matched to a gene. CDR3 length: 15 residues. CDR1 SNHLY and CDR2 FYNNEI come from the germline V gene. The CDR3 loop is CASSEARGPTDTQYF. DNA of the CDR3: TGTGCCAGCAGTGAAGCCAGGGGGCCCACAGATACGCAGTATTTT.

In DNA, the CDR3 is TGCGCCAGCAGTGATTGGGGATTAGGGGGACAGGGGGCCTACGAGCAGTACTTC. Protein: CASSDWGLGGQGAYEQYF. The gene calls are TRBV10-2 and TRBJ2-7, with 11 positions matching TRBD1. The ends lost 3 bases at V and 2 bases at J; junction bases unmatched: 12. Germline-derived CDR1 and CDR2 are WSHSY and SAAADI. This CDR3 contains 18 residues.

The rearrangement joins TRBV6-5 to TRBJ2-2; the D is unclear. The CDR3 contains 15 residues. The germline CDR1 and CDR2 sequences are MNHEY and SVGAGI. V shed 0 bases and J shed 4 bases, with 9 bases lying between them. As DNA, the CDR3 is TGTGCCAGCAGTTACTCGAGCGATCGCACCGGGGAGCTGTTTTTT. This codes for CASSYSSDRTGELFF.

The chain is built from TRBV28 and TRBJ1-2; D is unclear. The germline V and J ends were trimmed by 6 bases and 2 bases, with 7 bases remaining between them. This CDR3 contains 12 residues. Looked up from germline, CDR1 is MDHEN and CDR2 is SYDVKM. CDR3 DNA: TGTGCCAGCAGAACATTGAACTATGGCTACACCTTC. Translation: CASRTLNYGYTF.

The V call is TRBV6-2 or TRBV6-3, the J call TRBJ1-5; maybe TRBD1 (6 bases). The CDR3 totals 15 residues. The germline V gene has CDR1 MNHEY and CDR2 SVGEGT. V lost 6 bases and J 5 bases, leaving 17 bases between the germline ends. CDR3 region: CASSSNRVGDQPQHF. CDR3 nucleotide sequence: TGTGCCAGCAGCTCTAACAGGGTAGGGGATCAGCCCCAGCATTTT.

V usage is TRBV5-1 and J usage is TRBJ2-5, with 13 positions matching TRBD2. Germline lookup yields CDR1 SGHRS and CDR2 YFSETQ. With V trimmed by 0 bases and J by 1 base, 3 bases remained unmatched. This CDR3 spans 17 amino acids. CDR3 in DNA: TGCGCCAGCAGCTTGGCGACTAGCGGGGGGCTCCAAGAGACCCAGTACTTC. Amino acid sequence: CASSLATSGGLQETQYF.

The chain carries TRBV5-1 and TRBJ2-5, with D possibly TRBD2 on 7 matching bases. This CDR3 region has 15 residues. The V end lost 6 bases, the J end lost 4 bases, and 19 bases lay between the germline ends. Germline loops: CDR1 SGHRS, CDR2 YFSETQ. CDR3 loop: CASKGYGGLGETQYF. The DNA for the CDR3 is TGCGCCAGCAAGGGTTACGGGGGGCTAGGAGAGACCCAGTACTTC.

V gene TRBV6-1 combines with J gene TRBJ1-5, with D perhaps matching TRBD1 (6 bases). Deletions cut 2 bases from V and 0 bases from J, with 14 bases between. CDR3 length: 17 residues. The germline V gene has CDR1 MNHNS and CDR2 SASEGT. The CDR3 coding sequence is TGTGCCAGCAGTGAATTAGGGCAGGGGTATAGCAATCAGCCCCAGCATTTT. Protein sequence: CASSELGQGYSNQPQHF.

J is TRBJ2-3 and V is TRBV29-1; no clear D gene. V shed 7 bases and J shed 5 bases, with 10 bases lying between them. This CDR3 region has 11 residues. Looked up from germline, CDR1 is SQVTM and CDR2 is ANQGSEA. The chain's CDR3 is CSAAAIDTQYF. CDR3 nucleotides: TGCAGCGCCGCGGCGATAGATACGCAGTATTTT.

V is TRBV6-1 and J is TRBJ2-1; unclear D gene. V lost 0 bases and J 8 bases, leaving 5 bases between the germline ends. The V gene's germline CDR1 is MNHNS and CDR2 SASEGT. The CDR3 runs to 12 residues. The CDR3 is CASSEALYEQFF. The CDR3 nucleotides read TGTGCCAGCAGTGAAGCTTTATATGAGCAGTTCTTC.

V and J are TRBV7-2 and TRBJ2-3; 8 nucleotides agree with TRBD1. The CDR3 length is 14 residues. Germline V gene lookup returns CDR1 SGHTA and CDR2 FQGNSA. V lost 5 bases and J lost 2; bases outside the gene matches: 3. The CDR3 bases are TGTGCCAGCAGCAAGGACAGGGTCACAGATACGCAGTATTTT. Its protein is CASSKDRVTDTQYF.

The rearrangement uses TRBV6-4 and TRBJ2-7; perhaps TRBD2 as D (6 bases). The V end was cut by 8 bases, the J end by 6 bases, with 14 bases between. The CDR3 extends over 12 amino acids. Germline V gene lookup returns CDR1 MRHNA and CDR2 SNTAGT. The CDR3 DNA follows: TGTGCCAGCTCCGGGAACGGGAGCGAGCAGTACTTC. Translated, it gives CASSGNGSEQYF.

A remark on this clone: This sample also contains other DNA sequences that code for the same CDR3. The chain is built from TRBV3-1 (or the pseudogene TRBV3-2) and TRBJ1-5; possible D gene TRBD1, 6 bases. V lost 0 bases, J lost 7 bases, and 7 bases lay in between. The CDR3 spans 13 residues. Germline lookup yields CDR1 LGHDT and CDR2 YNNKEL (reference sequence). CDR3 in DNA: TGTGCCAGCAGCCAAGACAGGGGACAGCCCCAGCATTTT. Amino acids: CASSQDRGQPQHF.

The chain is built from TRBV5-1 and TRBJ2-1; 7 bases map to TRBD2. Germline loops: CDR1 SGHRS, CDR2 YFSETQ. This CDR3 is 13 amino acids long. Germline trimming cut 0 bases from V and 13 bases from J; bases unmatched to any gene: 7. The CDR3 here is CASSLEGSGPQFF. The CDR3 DNA reads as TGCGCCAGCAGCTTGGAGGGTAGCGGGCCCCAGTTCTTC.

V is TRBV29-1 and J is TRBJ1-5; TRBD1 matches at 7 bases. The germline CDR1 and CDR2 sequences are SQVTM and ANQGSEA. The junction had 4 bases not matched to a gene; V was cut back by 5 bases and J by 0 bases. This CDR3 contains 14 residues. The CDR3 reads CSVWTGGSNQPQHF. CDR3 coding DNA: TGCAGCGTTTGGACAGGAGGTAGCAATCAGCCCCAGCATTTT.

The J gene is TRBJ1-4, the V gene TRBV29-1; 7 nucleotides match TRBD1. Germline trimming cut 2 bases from V and 8 bases from J; bases unmatched to any gene: 5. In germline, CDR1 is SQVTM, CDR2 ANQGSEA. The CDR3 spans 13 residues. CDR3 DNA: TGCAGCGTTGAAAAGGGGGCGCAGGAAAAACTGTTTTTT. Translating gives CSVEKGAQEKLFF.

The CDR3 is CASSSSGQGWNSPLHF. The CDR3 DNA sequence: TGTGCCAGCAGTTCCTCGGGACAGGGATGGAATTCACCCCTCCACTTT. The rearrangement uses TRBV28 and TRBJ1-6; 9 bases agree with TRBD1. The CDR3 loop spans 16 amino acids. The V gene's germline CDR1 is MDHEN and CDR2 SYDVKM. Trimming cost V 4 bases and J 7 bases; bases outside gene matches: 8.

The chain is built from TRBV18 and TRBJ1-4; TRBD1 might be the D (6 bases). The CDR3 is made up of 18 amino acids. The germline gives CDR1 KGHSH, CDR2 LQKENI. Trimming pared 1 base from V and 6 bases from J, leaving 21 bases between. The CDR3 protein is CASSPRGSYREGYEKLFF. DNA of the CDR3: TGTGCCAGCTCACCACGAGGGAGTTACAGGGAAGGCTATGAAAAACTGTTTTTT.

V and J are TRBV6-6 and TRBJ2-7; D perhaps matches TRBD2 (5 bases). V shed 3 bases and J shed 2 bases, with 8 bases lying between them. In germline, CDR1 is MNHNY, CDR2 SVGAGI (reference sequence). The CDR3 is 13 residues long. This CDR3 reads CASSYSGTYEQYF. Here the CDR3 DNA reads TGTGCCAGCAGTTATTCGGGGACCTACGAGCAGTACTTC.

The rearrangement links TRBV6-5 to TRBJ2-5; D is unclear. Germline V gene data show CDR1 as MNHEY and CDR2 as SVGAGI. The CDR3 has 12 amino acids. The germline V and J ends were trimmed by 6 bases and 9 bases, with 14 bases remaining between them. The CDR3 nucleotides read TGTGCCAGCAGCCACCCCCCCGCGGCCCAGTACTTC. Protein sequence: CASSHPPAAQYF.

The chain has TRBV11-3 and TRBJ2-1; unclear D gene. The CDR3 covers 13 residues. Germline values: CDR1 SGHNT, CDR2 YENEEA. V gave up 5 bases and J gave up 2 bases, with 7 bases separating them. The CDR3 is CASSPTTYNEQFF. The CDR3 nucleotides are TGTGCCAGCAGCCCCACTACCTACAATGAGCAGTTCTTC.